Listed here are 18 T cell receptor beta chains from one sample, sequenced in a study of shared clonotypes between healthy human individuals. TCRdb's table, derived via immunoSEQ multiplex PCR, lists solely in-frame clones and lacks some. Of approximately 470,000 clones listed, roughly 80% are singletons. Source material: PBMCs. Source of these receptors: a woman aged 40 to 50 in good health. Some clones in this sample may be carry-over from other donors' samples.

The chain carries TRBV7-2 and TRBJ2-5; a weak D match, TRBD2 (6 bases). This CDR3 has 14 residues. Germline values: CDR1 SGHTA, CDR2 FQGNSA. V was clipped by 1 base and J by 5 bases, with 11 bases between them. The CDR3 DNA sequence: TGTGCCAGCAGCTTAGGGAGGGGATGGGAGACCCAGTACTTC. It codes for CASSLGRGWETQYF.

The rearrangement joins TRBV5-1 to TRBJ1-2, with 12 bases matching TRBD1. V was pared by 7 bases and J by 4 bases, with 8 bases of the junction left unmatched. The germline V gene encodes CDR1 SGHRS and CDR2 YFSETQ. CDR3 length equals 15 residues. The CDR3: CASPGQGATPYGYTF. CDR3 bases: TGCGCCAGCCCGGGACAGGGGGCCACGCCCTATGGCTACACCTTC.

The chain recombines TRBV18 with TRBJ2-7; D may match TRBD1 or TRBD2 (5 bases each). The CDR3 totals 16 residues. Deletions cut 6 bases from V and 2 bases from J, with 20 bases between. Per germline, CDR1 KGHSH and CDR2 LQKENI. The CDR3 reads CASSQRDGSYAYEQYF. DNA of the CDR3: TGTGCCAGCTCCCAGAGGGACGGCTCCTATGCCTACGAGCAGTACTTC.

Comment on this clone: It is likely a read error: a sequence one base away is far more abundant. The J gene is TRBJ2-2, the V gene TRBV11-3, with D maybe TRBD2 (5 bases). Germline lookup yields CDR1 SGHNT and CDR2 YENEEA. This CDR3 has 18 amino acids. This chain's CDR3 is CASSLEYWHLEGTGELLF. The DNA for the CDR3 is TGTGCCAGCAGCTTAGAATACTGGCATCTCGAGGGCACCGGGGAGCTGCTTTTT.

The J gene is TRBJ2-2, the V gene TRBV6-5; a possible D gene is TRBD1 (6 bases). V was trimmed by 6 bases and J by 7 bases, leaving 9 bases between them. The CDR3 runs 12 residues. From germline, CDR1 is MNHEY and CDR2 SVGAGI. The CDR3 DNA sequence: TGTGCCAGCAGCTACAGGGACGGGGAGCTGTTTTTT. This translates into CASSYRDGELFF.

Points on this clone: The sample carries other DNA sequences with the same CDR3. The chain couples TRBV5-1 to TRBJ1-1, with D unclear. The CDR3 sequence is 13 residues long. V was pared by 0 bases and J by 6 bases, with 9 bases between. Germline values: CDR1 SGHRS, CDR2 YFSETQ. The CDR3 sequence is CASSLGLSAEAFF. The CDR3 DNA reads TGCGCCAGCAGCTTGGGTCTTTCGGCTGAAGCTTTCTTT.

Notes on this clone: A far bigger clonotype differs at one base, so this is likely a read error. The rearrangement joins TRBV7-2 to TRBJ1-2; maybe TRBD1 (6 bases). The germline gives CDR1 SGHTA, CDR2 FQGNSA. The CDR3 totals 16 residues. The V and J ends lost 1 base and 6 bases respectively, with 18 bases between them. CDR3 loop: CASSLELAGEGNGYTF. The DNA for the CDR3 is TGTGCCAGCAGCTTAGAGTTGGCAGGGGAGGGCAATGGCTACACCTTC.

Worth noting for this clone: One base separates it from a far larger clone, so it is likely a read error. The J gene is TRBJ2-5, the V gene TRBV30; 8 bases agree with TRBD2. The J call may be wrong; the DNA end is better matched by TRBJ2-7. The CDR3 length is 14 residues. Germline lookup yields CDR1 GTSNPN and CDR2 SVGIG (reference sequence). The CDR3 here is CAWKPLAATYEQYF. CDR3 DNA: TGTGCCTGGAAACCACTAGCGGCTACCTACGAGCAGTACTTC.

The chain recombines TRBV5-1 with TRBJ2-5; D may correspond to TRBD1 or TRBD2 (5 bases each). Trimming left V 3 bases short and J 1 base short, with 7 bases between. The length of the CDR3 is 13 residues. CDR1 and CDR2 from the germline V gene are SGHRS and YFSETQ. The CDR3 here is CASSYGTQETQYF. CDR3 DNA sequence: TGCGCCAGCAGCTATGGGACCCAAGAGACCCAGTACTTC.

This clone was seen more than once but under ten times. V and J are TRBV6-6 and TRBJ1-2; no definite D call. From germline, CDR1 is MNHNY and CDR2 SVGAGI (reference sequence). This CDR3 region has 14 residues. Trimming removed 6 bases at V and 2 bases at J, with 13 bases between. This CDR3 is CASSPSSVNYGYTF. The CDR3 coding sequence is TGTGCCAGCAGCCCGTCGTCCGTAAACTATGGCTACACCTTC.

The table lists this clone with a few counts. V gene TRBV2 combines with J gene TRBJ2-4; no clear D gene. Trimming left V 3 bases short and J 8 bases short, with 11 bases between. The CDR3 consists of 13 residues. CDR1 SNHLY and CDR2 FYNNEI come from the germline V gene. The CDR3 protein is CASSDGLGDIQYF. The DNA of the CDR3 is TGTGCCAGCAGTGATGGGCTAGGAGACATTCAGTACTTC.

V is TRBV28 and J is TRBJ2-5; tentatively, D is TRBD2 (5 bases). The V gene's germline CDR1 is MDHEN and CDR2 SYDVKM. Trimming left V 4 bases short and J 4 bases short, with 16 bases between. The CDR3 length is 15 residues. CDR3 loop: CASSSPAAGGETQYF. CDR3 bases: TGTGCCAGCAGTTCCCCCGCTGCAGGAGGAGAGACCCAGTACTTC.

This clone has only one observation. Here the CDR3 reads CASSADRVGYEQYF. The CDR3 DNA is TGCGCCAGCAGCGCGGACAGGGTAGGGTACGAGCAGTACTTC. This chain links TRBV5-1 with TRBJ2-7; 8 nucleotides match TRBD1. The CDR3 length is 14 residues. Germline-derived CDR1 and CDR2 are SGHRS and YFSETQ. Trimming at V came to 4 bases and at J to 4 bases, leaving 7 bases not matched to a gene.

Note on this clone: Other DNA sequences in this specimen translate into the identical CDR3. V and J are TRBV27 and TRBJ2-2; D is unresolved. Germline V gene data show CDR1 as MNHEY and CDR2 as SMNVEV (reference sequence). The CDR3 covers 15 residues. V was trimmed by 5 bases and J by 0 bases, leaving 10 bases between them. The CDR3 region has the DNA TGTGCCAGCAGTCTGAGAGGCTCGAACACCGGGGAGCTGTTTTTT. Protein product: CASSLRGSNTGELFF.

V and J are TRBV7-9 and TRBJ2-6, with 9 bases aligning to TRBD1. This CDR3 is 17 amino acids long. Germline V gene data show CDR1 as SEHNR and CDR2 as FQNEAQ (reference sequence). The junction had 1 base not matched to a gene; V was cut back by 0 bases and J by 1 base. The CDR3 is CASSLADRGSGANVLTF. The DNA for the CDR3 is TGTGCCAGCAGCTTAGCGGACAGGGGTTCTGGGGCCAACGTCCTGACTTTC.

The rearrangement uses TRBV27 and TRBJ1-2; D gene unclear. V was cut by 5 bases and J by 3 bases, with 13 bases left in between. CDR3 size: 14 residues. Looked up from germline, CDR1 is MNHEY and CDR2 is SMNVEV (reference sequence). CDR3 nucleotide sequence: TGTGCCAGCAGTCCTCGGAGGGATGACTATGGCTACACCTTC. This gives the protein CASSPRRDDYGYTF.

The rearrangement uses TRBV5-4 and TRBJ2-2, with 7 nucleotides matching TRBD1. The CDR3 has 17 amino acids. J gave up 2 bases and V 4 bases, and 11 bases lay outside the gene matches. Germline loops: CDR1 SGHNT, CDR2 YYREEE (reference sequence). The CDR3 DNA is TGTGCCAGCAGCGGGGGACAGCATAAAATCAACACCGGGGAGCTGTTTTTT. It is translated as CASSGGQHKINTGELFF.

CDR3 in DNA: TGTGCCAGCAGTCCGCCCGGGACTAGCGGGAGGGCCCCCGGGGTGCAGTTCTTC. Residues: CASSPPGTSGRAPGVQFF. This sequence joins TRBV28 and TRBJ2-1; 16 nucleotides match TRBD2. Germline CDR1 reads MDHEN; CDR2 reads SYDVKM. After removal of 5 bases from V and 12 bases from J, the junction contained 16 bases not matched to a gene. The CDR3 spans 18 residues.